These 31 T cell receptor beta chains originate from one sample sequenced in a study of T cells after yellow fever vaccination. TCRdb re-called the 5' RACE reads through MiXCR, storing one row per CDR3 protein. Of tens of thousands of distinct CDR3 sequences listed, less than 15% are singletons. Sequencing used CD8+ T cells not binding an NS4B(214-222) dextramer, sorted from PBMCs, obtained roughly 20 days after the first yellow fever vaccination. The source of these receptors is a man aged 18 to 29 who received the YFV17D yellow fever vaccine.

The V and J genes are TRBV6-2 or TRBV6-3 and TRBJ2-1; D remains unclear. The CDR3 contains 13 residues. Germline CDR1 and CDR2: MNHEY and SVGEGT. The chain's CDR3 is CTTALSSYNEQFF. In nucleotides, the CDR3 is TGTACCACCGCCCTTAGCTCCTACAATGAGCAGTTCTTC.

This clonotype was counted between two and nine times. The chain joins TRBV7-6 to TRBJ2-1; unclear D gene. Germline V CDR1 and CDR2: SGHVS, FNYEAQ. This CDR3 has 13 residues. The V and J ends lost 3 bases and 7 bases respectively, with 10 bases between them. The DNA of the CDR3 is TGTGCCAGCAGCTTCGGCAGGTGGAATGAGCAGTTCTTC. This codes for CASSFGRWNEQFF.

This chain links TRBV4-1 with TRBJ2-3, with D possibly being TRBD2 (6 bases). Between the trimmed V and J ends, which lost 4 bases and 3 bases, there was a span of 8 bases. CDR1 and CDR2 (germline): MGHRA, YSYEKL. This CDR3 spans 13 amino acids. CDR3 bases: TGCGCCAGCAGCCTAGCGGTTACAGATACGCAGTATTTT. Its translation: CASSLAVTDTQYF.

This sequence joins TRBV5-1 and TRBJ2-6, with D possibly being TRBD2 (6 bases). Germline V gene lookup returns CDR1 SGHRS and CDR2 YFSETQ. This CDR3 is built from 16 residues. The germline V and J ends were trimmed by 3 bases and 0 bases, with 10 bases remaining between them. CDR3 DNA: TGCGCCAGCAGCTGGGACTCTTTCTCTGGGGCCAACGTCCTGACTTTC. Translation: CASSWDSFSGANVLTF.

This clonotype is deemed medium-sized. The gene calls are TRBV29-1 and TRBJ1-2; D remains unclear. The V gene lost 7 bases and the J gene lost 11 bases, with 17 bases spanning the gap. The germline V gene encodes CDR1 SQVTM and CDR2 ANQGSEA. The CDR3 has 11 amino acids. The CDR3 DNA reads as TGCAGCGCCTGGAGACAATTCGAGTACACCTTC. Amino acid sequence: CSAWRQFEYTF.

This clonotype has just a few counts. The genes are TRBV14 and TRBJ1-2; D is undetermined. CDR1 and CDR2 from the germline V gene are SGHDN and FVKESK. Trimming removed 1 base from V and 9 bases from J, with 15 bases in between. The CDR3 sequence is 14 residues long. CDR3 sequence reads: CASSQGHALERYTF. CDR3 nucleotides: TGTGCCAGCAGCCAAGGACATGCCTTGGAACGCTACACCTTC.

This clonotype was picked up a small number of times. The CDR3 loop reads CASSFPRSYEQYF. Written as DNA, the CDR3 is TGTGCCAGCAGCTTTCCCAGGTCCTACGAGCAGTACTTC. This chain links TRBV11-2 with TRBJ2-7; no firm D call. With 3 bases removed from V and 1 base from J, the gap between germline ends came to 7 bases. Germline assignment: CDR1 SGHAT and CDR2 FQNNGV. The CDR3 contains 13 residues.

The CDR3 nucleotides read TGTGCCAGCAGTTACTCTCCAGGGCATTTCCCCTCCTACGAGCAGTACGTC. Amino acids: CASSYSPGHFPSYEQYV. The chain has TRBV6-2 or TRBV6-3 and TRBJ2-7; D is perhaps TRBD1 (5 bases). Looked up from germline, CDR1 is MNHEY and CDR2 is SVGEGT. Between the trimmed V and J ends, which lost 0 bases and 0 bases, there was a span of 15 bases. There are 17 residues in the CDR3.

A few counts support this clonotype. CDR3 region: CAISELFQRGTGSTDTQYF. In DNA form, the CDR3 reads TGTGCCATCAGTGAGCTATTCCAGCGAGGGACAGGGAGCACAGATACGCAGTATTTT. The V and J genes are TRBV10-3 and TRBJ2-3; TRBD1 matches 9 bases. Per the germline V gene, CDR1 is ENHRY and CDR2 is SYGVKD. Losses at the gene ends were 2 bases for V and 0 bases for J; bases not matched to a gene: 12. CDR3 length: 19 residues.

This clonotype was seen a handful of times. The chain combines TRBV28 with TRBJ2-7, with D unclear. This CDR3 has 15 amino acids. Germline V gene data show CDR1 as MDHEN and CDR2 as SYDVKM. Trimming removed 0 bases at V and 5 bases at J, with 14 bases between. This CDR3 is CASSLWGNRVDEQYV. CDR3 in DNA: TGTGCCAGCAGTTTATGGGGTAATCGAGTGGACGAGCAGTACGTC.

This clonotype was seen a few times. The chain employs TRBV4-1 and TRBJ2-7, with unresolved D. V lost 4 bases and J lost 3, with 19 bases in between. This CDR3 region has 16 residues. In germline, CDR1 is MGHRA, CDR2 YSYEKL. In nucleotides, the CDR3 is TGCGCCAGCAGCCTGTTTGAAAGGCAGGAATTCTACGAGCAGTACTTC. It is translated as CASSLFERQEFYEQYF.

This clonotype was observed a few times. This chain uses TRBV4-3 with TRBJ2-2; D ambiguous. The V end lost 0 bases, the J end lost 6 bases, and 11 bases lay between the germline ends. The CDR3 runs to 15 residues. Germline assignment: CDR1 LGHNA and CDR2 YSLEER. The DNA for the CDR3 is TGCGCCAGCAGCCAAGAAGGCGGATGGCCCGGGGAGCTGTTTTTT. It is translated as CASSQEGGWPGELFF.

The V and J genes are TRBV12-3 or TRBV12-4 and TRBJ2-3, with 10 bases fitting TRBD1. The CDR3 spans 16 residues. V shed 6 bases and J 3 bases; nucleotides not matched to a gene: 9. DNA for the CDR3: TGTGCCAGCAGCTCCGGGACAGGGGTTACGACAGATACGCAGTATTTT. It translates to CASSSGTGVTTDTQYF.

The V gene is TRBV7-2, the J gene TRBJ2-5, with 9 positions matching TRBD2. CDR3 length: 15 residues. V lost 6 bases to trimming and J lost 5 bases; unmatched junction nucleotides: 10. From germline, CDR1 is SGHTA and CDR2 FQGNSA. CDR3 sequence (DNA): TGTGCCAGCAGGCTAAACAGCGGGGGGAGGGAGACCCAGTACTTC. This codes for CASRLNSGGRETQYF.

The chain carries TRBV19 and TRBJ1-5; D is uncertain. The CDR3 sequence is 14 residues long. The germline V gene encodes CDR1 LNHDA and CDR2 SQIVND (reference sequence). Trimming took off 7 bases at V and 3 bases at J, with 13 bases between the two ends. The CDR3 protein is CASTVQGYNQPQHF. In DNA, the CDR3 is TGTGCCAGTACTGTTCAAGGGTACAATCAGCCCCAGCATTTT.

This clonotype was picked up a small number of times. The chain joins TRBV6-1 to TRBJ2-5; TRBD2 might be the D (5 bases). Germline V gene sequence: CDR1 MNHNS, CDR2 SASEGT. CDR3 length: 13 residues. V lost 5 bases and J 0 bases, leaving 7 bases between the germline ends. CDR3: CASSLAHQETQYF. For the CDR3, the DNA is TGTGCCAGCAGTTTAGCGCACCAAGAGACCCAGTACTTC.

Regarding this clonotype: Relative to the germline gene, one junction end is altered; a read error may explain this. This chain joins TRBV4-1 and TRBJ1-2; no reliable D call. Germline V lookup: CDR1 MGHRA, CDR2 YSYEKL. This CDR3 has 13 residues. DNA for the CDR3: TGCGCCAGCAACCAAGATGTCTCGTACGGCTACACCTTC. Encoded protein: CASNQDVSYGYTF.

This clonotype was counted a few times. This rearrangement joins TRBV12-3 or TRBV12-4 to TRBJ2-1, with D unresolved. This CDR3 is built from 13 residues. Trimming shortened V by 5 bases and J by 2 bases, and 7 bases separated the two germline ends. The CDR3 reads CASSDPTYNEQFF. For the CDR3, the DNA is TGTGCCAGCAGTGATCCGACCTACAATGAGCAGTTCTTC.

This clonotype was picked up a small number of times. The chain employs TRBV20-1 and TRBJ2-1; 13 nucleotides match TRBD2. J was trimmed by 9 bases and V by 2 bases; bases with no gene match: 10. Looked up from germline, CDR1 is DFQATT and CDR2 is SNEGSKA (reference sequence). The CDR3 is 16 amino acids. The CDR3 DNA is TGCAGTGCTAGACCGACTAGCGGGGGGCCTCCGAGTGAGCAGTTCTTC. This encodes CSARPTSGGPPSEQFF.

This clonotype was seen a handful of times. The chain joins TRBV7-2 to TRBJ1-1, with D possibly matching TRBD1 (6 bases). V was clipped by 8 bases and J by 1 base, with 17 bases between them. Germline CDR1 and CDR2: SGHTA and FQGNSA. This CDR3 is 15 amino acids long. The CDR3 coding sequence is TGTGCCAGCGGTTCCCCACGGACAGCGAACACTGAAGCTTTCTTT. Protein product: CASGSPRTANTEAFF.

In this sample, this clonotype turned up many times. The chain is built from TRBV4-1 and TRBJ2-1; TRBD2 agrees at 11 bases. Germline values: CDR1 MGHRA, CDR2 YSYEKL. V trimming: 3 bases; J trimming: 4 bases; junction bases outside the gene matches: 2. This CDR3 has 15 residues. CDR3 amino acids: CASSQTSGAYNEQFF. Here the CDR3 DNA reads TGCGCCAGCAGCCAGACTAGCGGGGCGTACAATGAGCAGTTCTTC.

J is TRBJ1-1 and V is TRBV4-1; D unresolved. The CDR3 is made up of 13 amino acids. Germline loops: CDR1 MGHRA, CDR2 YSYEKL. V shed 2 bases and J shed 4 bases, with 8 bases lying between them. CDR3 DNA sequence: TGCGCCAGCAGCCAATTCTCCGGCACTGAAGCTTTCTTT. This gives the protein CASSQFSGTEAFF.

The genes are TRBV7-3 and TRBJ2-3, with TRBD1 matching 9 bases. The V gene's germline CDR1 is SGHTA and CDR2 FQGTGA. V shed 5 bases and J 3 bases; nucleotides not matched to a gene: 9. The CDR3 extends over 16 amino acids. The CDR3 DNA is TGTGCCAGCAGCCACGTGGGACAGGGATATACAGATACGCAGTATTTT. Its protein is CASSHVGQGYTDTQYF.

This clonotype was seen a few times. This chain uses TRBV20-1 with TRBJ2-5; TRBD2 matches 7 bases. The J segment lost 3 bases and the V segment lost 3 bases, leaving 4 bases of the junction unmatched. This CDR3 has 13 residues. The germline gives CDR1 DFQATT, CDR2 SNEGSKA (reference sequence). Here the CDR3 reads CSASGLAEETQYF. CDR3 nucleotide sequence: TGCAGTGCTAGCGGGCTAGCGGAAGAGACCCAGTACTTC.

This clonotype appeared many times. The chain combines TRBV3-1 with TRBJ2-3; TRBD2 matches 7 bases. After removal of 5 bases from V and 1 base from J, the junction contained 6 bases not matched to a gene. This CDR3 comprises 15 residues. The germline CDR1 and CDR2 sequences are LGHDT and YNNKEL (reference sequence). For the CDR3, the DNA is TGTGCCAGCAGCTACGGACTAGGTCGCACAGATACGCAGTATTTT. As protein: CASSYGLGRTDTQYF.

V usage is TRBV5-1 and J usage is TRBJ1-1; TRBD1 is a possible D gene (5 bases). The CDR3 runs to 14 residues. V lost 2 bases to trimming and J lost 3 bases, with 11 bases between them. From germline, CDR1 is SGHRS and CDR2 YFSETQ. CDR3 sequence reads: CASSFRESDTEAFF. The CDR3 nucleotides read TGCGCCAGCAGCTTCAGGGAGTCCGACACTGAAGCTTTCTTT.

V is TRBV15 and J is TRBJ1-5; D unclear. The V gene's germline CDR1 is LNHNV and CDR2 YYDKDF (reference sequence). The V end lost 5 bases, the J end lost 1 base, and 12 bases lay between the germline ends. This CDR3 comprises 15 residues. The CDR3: CATSPGEASNQPQHF. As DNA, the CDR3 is TGTGCCACCAGCCCCGGGGAGGCAAGCAATCAGCCCCAGCATTTT. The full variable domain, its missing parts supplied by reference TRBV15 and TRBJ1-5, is DAMVIQNPRYQVTQFGKPVTLSCSQTLNHNVMYWYQQKSSQAPKLLFHYYDKDFNNEADTPDNFQSRRPNTSFCFLDIRSPGLGDTAMYLCATSPGEASNQPQHFGDGTRLSIL.

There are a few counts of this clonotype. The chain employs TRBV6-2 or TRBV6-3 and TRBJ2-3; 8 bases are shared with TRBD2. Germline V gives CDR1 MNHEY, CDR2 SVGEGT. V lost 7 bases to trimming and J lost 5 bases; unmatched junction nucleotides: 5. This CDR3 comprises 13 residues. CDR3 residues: CASNRGGVDTQYF. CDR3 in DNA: TGTGCCAGCAACCGGGGGGGCGTAGATACGCAGTATTTT.

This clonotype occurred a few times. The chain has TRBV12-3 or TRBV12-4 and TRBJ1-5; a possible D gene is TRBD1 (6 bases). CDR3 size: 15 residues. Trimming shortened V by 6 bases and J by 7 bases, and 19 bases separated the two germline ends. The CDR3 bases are TGTGCCAGCAGCTGGGGCGGGGGCGGGGAACAGCCCCAGCATTTT. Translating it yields CASSWGGGGEQPQHF.

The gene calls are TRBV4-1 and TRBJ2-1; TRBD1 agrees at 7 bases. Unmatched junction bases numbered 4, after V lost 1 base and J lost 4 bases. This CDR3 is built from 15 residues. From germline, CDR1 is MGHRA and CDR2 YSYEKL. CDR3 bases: TGCGCCAGCAGCCAAGGCCGGGGACAGTACAATGAGCAGTTCTTC. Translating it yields CASSQGRGQYNEQFF.

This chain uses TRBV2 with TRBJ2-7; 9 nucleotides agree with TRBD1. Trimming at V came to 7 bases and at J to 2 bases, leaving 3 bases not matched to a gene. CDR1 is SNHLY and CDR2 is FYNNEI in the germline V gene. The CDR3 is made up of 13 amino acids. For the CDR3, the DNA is TGTGCCAGCACGGGACAGGGACCCTACGAGCAGTACTTC. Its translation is CASTGQGPYEQYF.